The clone carrying this T cell receptor (beta chain) has at least ten counts. Its antigen is currently unknown. Germline assignment: CDR1 SQVTM and CDR2 ANQGSEA. Trimming shortened V by 7 bases and J by 4 bases, and 9 bases separated the two germline ends. The CDR3 runs 11 residues. This sample is part of a study of blood T cells in healthy people across ages. Study-level findings and limits: Correlation between TCR beta diversity and naive T cell percentage was strong. Naive and antigen-experienced cells were not separated, limiting conclusive comparison.

A sample-barcoded 5' primer and a J-beta primer mix were used in a second PCR of about 7 to 11 cycles. Each of the cDNA molecules was tagged by a template-switch adaptor with 12 random nucleotides. In TCRdb, the 5' RACE reads were re-called with MiXCR into one record per CDR3 protein. Here the sample spans 730,000 or so distinct CDR3 sequences, around 41% being singletons. The authors extracted at least 5 micrograms of total RNA per sample. Specimen: blood. The clonotype comes from a man of 80 years or more in good health. The chain has TRBV29-1 and TRBJ2-3; TRBD2 might be the D (5 bases). The CDR3 loop is CSATRADTQYF. CDR3 in DNA: TGCAGCGCAACTAGGGCAGATACGCAGTATTTT.